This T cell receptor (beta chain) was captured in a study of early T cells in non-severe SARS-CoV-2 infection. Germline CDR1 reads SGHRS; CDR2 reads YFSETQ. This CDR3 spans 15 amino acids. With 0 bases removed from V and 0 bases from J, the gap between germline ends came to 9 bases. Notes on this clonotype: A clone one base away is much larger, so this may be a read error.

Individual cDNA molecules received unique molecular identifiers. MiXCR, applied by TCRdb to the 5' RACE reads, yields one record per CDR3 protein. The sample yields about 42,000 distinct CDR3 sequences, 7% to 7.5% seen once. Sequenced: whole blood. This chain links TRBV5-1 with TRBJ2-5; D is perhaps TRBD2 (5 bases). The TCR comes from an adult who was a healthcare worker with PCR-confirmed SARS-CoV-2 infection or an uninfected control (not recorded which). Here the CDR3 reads CASSLGTGNQETQYF. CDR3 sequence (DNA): TGCGCCAGCAGCTTGGGGACCGGGAACCAAGAGACCCAGTACTTC.